This T cell receptor (beta chain) derives from a study of blood T cells in healthy people across ages. This clonotype showed up just once. For the second PCR, which ran for about 7 to 11 cycles, a sample-barcoded 5' primer and a J-beta primer mix were used. One entry per CDR3 protein, called by TCRdb with MiXCR from the 5' RACE reads. The sample yields just over 1 million distinct CDR3 sequences, under 55% seen once. CDR3 size: 13 residues. Between the trimmed V and J ends, which lost 5 bases and 5 bases, there was a span of 12 bases. Germline V gene data show CDR1 as SGHTA and CDR2 as FQGTGA. The source of this sequence is a woman aged 60-75 years in good health. The sequenced material came from blood. The V and J genes are TRBV7-3 and TRBJ1-1, with unresolved D. For the CDR3, the DNA is TGTGCCAGCAGCCCCATGGGAGGGACTGAAGCTTTCTTT. Translated, it gives CASSPMGGTEAFF.